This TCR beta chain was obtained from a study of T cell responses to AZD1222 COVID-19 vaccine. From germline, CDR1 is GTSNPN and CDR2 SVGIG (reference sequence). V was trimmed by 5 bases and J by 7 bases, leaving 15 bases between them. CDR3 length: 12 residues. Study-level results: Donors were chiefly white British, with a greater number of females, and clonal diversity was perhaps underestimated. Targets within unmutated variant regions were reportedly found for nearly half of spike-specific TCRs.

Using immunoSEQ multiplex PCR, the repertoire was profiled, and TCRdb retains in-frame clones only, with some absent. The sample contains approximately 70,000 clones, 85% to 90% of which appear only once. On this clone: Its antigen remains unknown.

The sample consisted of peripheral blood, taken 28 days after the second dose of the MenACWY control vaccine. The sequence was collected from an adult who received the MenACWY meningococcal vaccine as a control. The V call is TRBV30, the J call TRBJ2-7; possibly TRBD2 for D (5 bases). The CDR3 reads CAWAPAGAEQYF. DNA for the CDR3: TGTGCCTGGGCCCCGGCGGGTGCGGAGCAGTACTTC.